These T cell receptor beta chains were read from a single sample in a study of cytomegalovirus exposure and HLA in healthy donors. TCRdb's table, derived via immunoSEQ multiplex PCR, lists solely in-frame clones and lacks some. The profile covers 200,000 to 250,000 clones, with 70% to 85% appearing a single time and about 1.7% taken by the ten largest. The sequencing sample was made of PBMCs. These receptors were collected from a man in his fifties or sixties in good health and CMV-seronegative. CDR3s leave out the opening cysteine and the closing phenylalanine or tryptophan. The size entry is marked missing in some rows and otherwise reads once, few, many or a size class.

TRBJ1-2	-	TRBV7-3	ASSPVPGWDYGYT
TRBJ1-3	-	TRBV11-2	ASSLTGAGNTIY
TRBJ2-7	-	TRBV4-1	ASSLTAGVEQY
TRBJ2-1	-	TRBV9	ASSVPAGEGSYNEQF
TRBJ2-1	-	TRBV5-1	ASSTGTSGDNEQF
TRBJ2-2	-	TRBV5-1	ASSLEAGPGTGELF
TRBJ2-3	-	TRBV19	ASSRIAGVTDTQY
TRBJ1-5	-	TRBV27	ASAGTGVQPQH
TRBJ1-3	once	TRBV30	AWRQGASGNTIY
TRBJ2-7	-	TRBV4-1	ASSPGTGEYEQY
TRBJ2-3	-	TRBV7-2	ASSLWGGVTDTQY
TRBJ2-4	-	TRBV10-3	AISNGGQGDIQY
TRBJ2-1	-	TRBV5-1	ASSLGLAGVGNEQF
TRBJ1-2	once	TRBV30	AWSVAVNYGYT
TRBJ1-5	-	TRBV21-1	ASTAKSSGMQPQH
TRBJ2-7	-	TRBV2	ASVQGRSYEQY
TRBJ2-7	-	TRBV28	ASRVGRGKNYEQY
TRBJ2-5	-	TRBV4-1	ASSQAHSGSGETQY
TRBJ2-3	-	TRBV29-1	SVAGQGLTDTQY
TRBJ1-4	-	TRBV9	ASSPPWGGEKLF
TRBJ2-7	-	TRBV4-2	ASSHGTSGSFSEQY
TRBJ2-1	-	TRBV9	ASSVGLAGHNEQF
TRBJ2-6	few	TRBV6-5	ASRTGAGANVLT
TRBJ1-5	once	TRBV5-4	ASSLQGGNQPQH
TRBJ1-2	few	TRBV6-6	AISAGGLGYGYT
TRBJ2-1	-	TRBV5-1	ASSLEGSGERF
TRBJ1-4	-	TRBV29-1	SATGGREKLF
TRBJ2-4	-	TRBV19	ASSISGGSKNIQY
TRBJ1-2	-	TRBV9	ASSSRWGPYGYT
TRBJ1-1	-	TRBV18	ASSPRGTASNTEAF
TRBJ2-2	-	TRBV30	AWSGQGAGELF
TRBJ1-5	-	TRBV18	ASSPGARQGGSNQPQH
TRBJ2-1	-	TRBV28	ASSFRGALAGEVDEQF
TRBJ1-2	-	TRBV27	ASSLATPGTGDRYT
TRBJ2-1	-	TRBV6-1	ASSENPGQGRQF
TRBJ1-1	-	TRBV5-1	ASSLGQGNMNTEAF
TRBJ1-1	-	TRBV4-2	ASSQVAAGGTEAF
TRBJ1-2	-	TRBV29-1	SVDYGGNYGYT
TRBJ1-5	-	TRBV27	ASSFQGQPQH
TRBJ2-1	-	TRBV7-6	ASSPYNEQF
TRBJ1-1	once	TRBV29-1	SVRRWSTEAF
TRBJ2-1	-	TRBV5-1	ASSFSASGSNEQF
TRBJ1-4	once	TRBV6-4	ASSDSLDREDEKLF
TRBJ2-1	-	TRBV28	ASSSWTSGVEQF
TRBJ2-3	-	TRBV14	ASSQLQLWPDTQY
TRBJ2-2	few	TRBV5-1	ASSTAGVFGLNTGELF
TRBJ2-7	few	TRBV5-6	ASSSTSGREQY
TRBJ1-2	-	TRBV18	ASSQGTWLDGYT